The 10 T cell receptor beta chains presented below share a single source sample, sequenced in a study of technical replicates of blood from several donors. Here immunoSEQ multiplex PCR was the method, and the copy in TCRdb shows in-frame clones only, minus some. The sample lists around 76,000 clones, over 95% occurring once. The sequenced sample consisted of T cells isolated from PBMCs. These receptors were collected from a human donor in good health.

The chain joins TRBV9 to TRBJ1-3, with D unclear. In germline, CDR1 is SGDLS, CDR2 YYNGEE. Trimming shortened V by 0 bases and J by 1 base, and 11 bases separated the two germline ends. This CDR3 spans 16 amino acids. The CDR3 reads CASSVAQEGSGNTIYF. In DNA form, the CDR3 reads TGTGCCAGCAGCGTAGCTCAAGAGGGTTCTGGAAACACCATATATTTT.

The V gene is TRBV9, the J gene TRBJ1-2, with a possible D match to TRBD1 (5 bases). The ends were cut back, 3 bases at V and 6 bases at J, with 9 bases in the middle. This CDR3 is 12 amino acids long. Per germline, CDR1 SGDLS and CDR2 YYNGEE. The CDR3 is CASSDQGHGYTF. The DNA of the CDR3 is TGTGCCAGCAGCGATCAGGGTCATGGCTACACCTTC. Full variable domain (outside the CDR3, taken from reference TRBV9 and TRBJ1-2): DSGVTQTPKHLITATGQRVTLRCSPRSGDLSVYWYQQSLDQGLQFLIQYYNGEERAKGNILERFSAQQFPDLHSELNLSSLELGDSALYFCASSDQGHGYTFGSGTRLTVV.

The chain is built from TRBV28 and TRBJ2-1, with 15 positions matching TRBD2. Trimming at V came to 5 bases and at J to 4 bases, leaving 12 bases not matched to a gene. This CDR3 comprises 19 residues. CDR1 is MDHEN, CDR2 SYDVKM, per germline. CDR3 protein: CASSLWDSGLAGGYNEQFF. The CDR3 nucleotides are TGTGCCAGCAGTCTCTGGGACTCCGGACTAGCGGGGGGGTACAATGAGCAGTTCTTC.

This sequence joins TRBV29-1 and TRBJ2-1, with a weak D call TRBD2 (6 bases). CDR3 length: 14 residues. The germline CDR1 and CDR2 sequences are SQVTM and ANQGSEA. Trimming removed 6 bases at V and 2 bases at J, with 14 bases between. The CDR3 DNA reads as TGCAGCGTACAACCGGGACTGGCCTACAATGAGCAGTTCTTC. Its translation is CSVQPGLAYNEQFF.

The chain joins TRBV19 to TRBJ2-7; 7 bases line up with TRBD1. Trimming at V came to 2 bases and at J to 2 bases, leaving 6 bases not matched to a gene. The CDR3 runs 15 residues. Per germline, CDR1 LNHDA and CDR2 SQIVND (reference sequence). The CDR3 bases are TGTGCCAGTAGTATACATGGGGACAGCGCCTACGAGCAGTACTTC. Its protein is CASSIHGDSAYEQYF.

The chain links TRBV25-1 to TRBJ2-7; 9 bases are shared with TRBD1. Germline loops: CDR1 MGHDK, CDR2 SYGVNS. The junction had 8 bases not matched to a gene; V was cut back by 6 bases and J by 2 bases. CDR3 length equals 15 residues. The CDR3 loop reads CASRHPGQGTYEQYF. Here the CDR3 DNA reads TGTGCCAGCAGACACCCGGGACAGGGAACCTACGAGCAGTACTTC.

The DNA of the CDR3 is TGCGCCAGCAGTCATAGAGCGGGAACAGAAACAGATACGCAGTATTTT. Translating gives CASSHRAGTETDTQYF. The chain joins TRBV23-1 to TRBJ2-3; 7 bases fit TRBD2. TRBV23-1 falls under the ORF class, with uncertain function. The V and J ends lost 3 bases and 3 bases, in that order; junction bases with no gene match: 9. The CDR3 is 16 amino acids.

The CDR3, as DNA: TGTGCCAGCAGTGAATTCGGTGCGCTAGCGGGAGCGCAGGTGGGATCTGGGGCCAACGTCCTGACTTTC. It codes for CASSEFGALAGAQVGSGANVLTF. The gene calls are TRBV2 and TRBJ2-6; 10 positions match TRBD2. Trimming at V came to 2 bases and at J to 1 base, leaving 20 bases not matched to a gene. The CDR3 sequence is 23 residues long. Germline-derived CDR1 and CDR2 are SNHLY and FYNNEI.

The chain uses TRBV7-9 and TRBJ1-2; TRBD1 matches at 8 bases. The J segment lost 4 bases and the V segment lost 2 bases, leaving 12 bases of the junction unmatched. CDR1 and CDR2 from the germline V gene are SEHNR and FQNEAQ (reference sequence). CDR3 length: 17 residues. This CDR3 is CASSLPLPGQDRYGYTF. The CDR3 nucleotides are TGTGCCAGCAGCTTACCATTGCCGGGACAGGACCGCTATGGCTACACCTTC.

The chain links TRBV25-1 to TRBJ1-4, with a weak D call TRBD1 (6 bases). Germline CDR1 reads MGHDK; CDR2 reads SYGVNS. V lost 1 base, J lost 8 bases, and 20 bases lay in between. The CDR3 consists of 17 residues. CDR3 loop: CASSEWGGGFRNEKLFF. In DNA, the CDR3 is TGTGCCAGCAGTGAATGGGGGGGCGGCTTTAGAAACGAAAAACTGTTTTTT.